This T cell receptor (beta chain) derives from a study of cytomegalovirus exposure and HLA in healthy donors. Study-wide points: As was reported, the classifier diagnosed cytomegalovirus status with high specificity and sensitivity. Most TCR sequences were seen very rarely across donors, but some public TCRs occurred in many. The study put 150 to 200 TCR beta chains on its list as cytomegalovirus-associated.

Per germline, CDR1 SGHRS and CDR2 YFSETQ. CDR3 size: 14 residues. Trimming removed 3 bases from V and 2 bases from J, with 10 bases in between. This clone was seen only once. Its antigen is as yet unknown. The data were produced by immunoSEQ multiplex PCR, yet TCRdb's version contains in-frame clones alone and is incomplete. The data show 150,000 to 200,000 clones, with approximately 80% seen just once and around 2% held by the top ten. Sequencing was carried out using PBMCs. The clonotype comes from a man younger than 45 in good health and CMV-seropositive. The J gene is TRBJ2-3, the V gene TRBV5-1; weak D call: TRBD1 (5 bases). DNA for the CDR3: TGCGCCAGCAGCTCCGACAGAGTCACAGATACGCAGTATTTT. This translates into CASSSDRVTDTQYF.